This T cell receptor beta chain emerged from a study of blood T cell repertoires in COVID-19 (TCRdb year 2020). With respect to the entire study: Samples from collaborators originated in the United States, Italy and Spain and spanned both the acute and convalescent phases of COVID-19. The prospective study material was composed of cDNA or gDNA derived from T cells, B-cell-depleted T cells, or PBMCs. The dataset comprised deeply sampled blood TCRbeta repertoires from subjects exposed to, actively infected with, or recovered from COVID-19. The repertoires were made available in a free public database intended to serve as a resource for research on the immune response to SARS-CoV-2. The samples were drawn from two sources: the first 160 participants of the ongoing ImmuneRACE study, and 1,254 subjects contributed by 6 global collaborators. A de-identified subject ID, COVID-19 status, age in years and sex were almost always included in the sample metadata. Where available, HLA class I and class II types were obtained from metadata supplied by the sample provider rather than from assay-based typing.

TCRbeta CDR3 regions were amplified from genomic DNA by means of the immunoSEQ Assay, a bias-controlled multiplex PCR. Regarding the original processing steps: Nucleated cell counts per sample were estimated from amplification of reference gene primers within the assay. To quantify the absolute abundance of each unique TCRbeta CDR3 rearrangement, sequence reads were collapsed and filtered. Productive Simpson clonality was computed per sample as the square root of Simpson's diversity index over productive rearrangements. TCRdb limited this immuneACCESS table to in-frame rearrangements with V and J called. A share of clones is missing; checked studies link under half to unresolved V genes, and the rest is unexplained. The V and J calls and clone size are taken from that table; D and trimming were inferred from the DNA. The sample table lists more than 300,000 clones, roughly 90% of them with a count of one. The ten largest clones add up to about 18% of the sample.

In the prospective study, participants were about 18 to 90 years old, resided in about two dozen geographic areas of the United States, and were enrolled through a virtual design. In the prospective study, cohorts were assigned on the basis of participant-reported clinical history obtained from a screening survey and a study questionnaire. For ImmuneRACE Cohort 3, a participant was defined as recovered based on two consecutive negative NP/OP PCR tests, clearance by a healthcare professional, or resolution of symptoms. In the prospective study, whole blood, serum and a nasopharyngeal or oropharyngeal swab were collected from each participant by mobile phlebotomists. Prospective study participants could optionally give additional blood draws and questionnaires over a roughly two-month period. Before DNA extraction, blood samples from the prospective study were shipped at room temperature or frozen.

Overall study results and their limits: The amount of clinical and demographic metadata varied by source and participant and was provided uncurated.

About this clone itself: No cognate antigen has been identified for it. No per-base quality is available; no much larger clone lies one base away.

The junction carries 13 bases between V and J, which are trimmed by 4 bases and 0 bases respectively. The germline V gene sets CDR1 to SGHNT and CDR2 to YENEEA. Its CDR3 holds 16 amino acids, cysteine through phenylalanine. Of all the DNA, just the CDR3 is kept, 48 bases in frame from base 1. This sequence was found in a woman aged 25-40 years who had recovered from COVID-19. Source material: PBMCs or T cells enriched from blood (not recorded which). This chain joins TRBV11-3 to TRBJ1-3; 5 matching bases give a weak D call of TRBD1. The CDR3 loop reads CASSWDGGNSGNTIYF. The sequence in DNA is TGTGCCAGCAGCTGGGACGGGGGGAACTCTGGAAACACCATATATTTT.